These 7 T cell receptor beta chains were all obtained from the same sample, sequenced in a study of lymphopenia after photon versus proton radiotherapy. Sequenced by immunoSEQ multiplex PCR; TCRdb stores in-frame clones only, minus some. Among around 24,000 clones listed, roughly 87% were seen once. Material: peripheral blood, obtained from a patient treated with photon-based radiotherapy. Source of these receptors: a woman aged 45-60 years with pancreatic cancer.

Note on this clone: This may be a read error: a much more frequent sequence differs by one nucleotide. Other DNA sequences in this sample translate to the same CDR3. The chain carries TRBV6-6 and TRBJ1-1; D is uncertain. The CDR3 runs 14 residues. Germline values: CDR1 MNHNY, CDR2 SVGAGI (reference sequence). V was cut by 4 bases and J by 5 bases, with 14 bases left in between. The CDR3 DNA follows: TGTGCCAGCAGTTGGGTGACGGGGAGTACTGAAGCTTTCTTT. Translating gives CASSWVTGSTEAFF.

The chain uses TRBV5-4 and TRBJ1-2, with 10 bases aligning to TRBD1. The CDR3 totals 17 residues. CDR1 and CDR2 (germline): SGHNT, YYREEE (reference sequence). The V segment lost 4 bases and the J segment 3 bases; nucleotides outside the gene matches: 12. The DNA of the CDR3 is TGTGCCAGCAGCCCCGGGACAGGGGCCGTGGGGGACTATGGCTACACCTTC. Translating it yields CASSPGTGAVGDYGYTF.

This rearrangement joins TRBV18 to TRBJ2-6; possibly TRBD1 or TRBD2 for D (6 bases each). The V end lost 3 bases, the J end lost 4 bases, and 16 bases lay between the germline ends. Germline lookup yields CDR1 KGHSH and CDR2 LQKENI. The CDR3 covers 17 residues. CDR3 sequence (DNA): TGTGCCAGCTCACCCCGGCCGGGGGCGAGCGGGGCCAACGTCCTGACTTTC. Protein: CASSPRPGASGANVLTF.

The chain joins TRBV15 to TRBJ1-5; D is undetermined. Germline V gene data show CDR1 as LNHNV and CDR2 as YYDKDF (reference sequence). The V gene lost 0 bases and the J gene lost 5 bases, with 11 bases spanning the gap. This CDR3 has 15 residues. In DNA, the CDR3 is TGTGCCACCAGCAGAGATTTAGGAGGGCATCAGCCCCAGCATTTT. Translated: CATSRDLGGHQPQHF.

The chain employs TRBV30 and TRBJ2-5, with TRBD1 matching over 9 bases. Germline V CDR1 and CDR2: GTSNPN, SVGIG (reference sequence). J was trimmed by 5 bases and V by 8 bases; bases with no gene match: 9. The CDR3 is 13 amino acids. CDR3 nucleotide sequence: TGTGCCAGAAAGGACAGGGGACAGGAGACCCAGTACTTC. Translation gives CARKDRGQETQYF.

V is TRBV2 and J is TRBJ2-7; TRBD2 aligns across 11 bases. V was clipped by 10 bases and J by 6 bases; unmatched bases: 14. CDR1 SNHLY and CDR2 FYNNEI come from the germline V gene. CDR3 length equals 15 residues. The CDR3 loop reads CATPATSGGRGEQYF. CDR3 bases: TGTGCCACCCCGGCCACTAGCGGGGGCAGGGGCGAGCAGTACTTC.

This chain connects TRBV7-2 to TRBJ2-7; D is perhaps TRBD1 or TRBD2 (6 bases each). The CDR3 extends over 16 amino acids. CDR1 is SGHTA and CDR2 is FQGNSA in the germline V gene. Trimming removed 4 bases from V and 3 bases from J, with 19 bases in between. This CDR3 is CASSSQRGPRFYEQYF. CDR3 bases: TGTGCCAGCAGCTCCCAACGGGGGCCCCGATTCTACGAGCAGTACTTC.